Below, 28 T cell receptor beta chains from the same sample are listed, as sequenced in a study of follicular helper T cells after annual influenza vaccination. TCRdb keeps only in-frame clones here, not all; method: immunoSEQ multiplex PCR. The sample lists 5,600 or so clones, about 82% occurring once. Documented time point: 2015-2016 season, pre-vaccination. The sample was CXCR5- memory CD4+ T cells sorted from blood, taken on the day of influenza vaccination. The source of these receptors is an adult who received the influenza vaccine.

This clone was counted only a few times. V usage is TRBV27 and J usage is TRBJ2-7, with D tentatively TRBD1 (5 bases). The CDR3 totals 13 residues. The germline V gene has CDR1 MNHEY and CDR2 SMNVEV (reference sequence). Trimming stripped 9 bases from V and 5 bases from J, with 17 bases between. The CDR3 here is CASQGTTSNEQYF. CDR3 coding DNA: TGTGCCAGTCAGGGAACCACTTCCAACGAGCAGTACTTC.

This chain uses TRBV11-2 with TRBJ2-4; D gene unclear. V was clipped by 0 bases and J by 15 bases, with 9 bases between them. The length of the CDR3 is 11 residues. Germline lookup yields CDR1 SGHAT and CDR2 FQNNGV. Here the CDR3 DNA reads TGTGCCAGCAGCTTAGATCAGGTGCCGTACTTC. It yields the protein CASSLDQVPYF.

The rearrangement joins TRBV6-5 to TRBJ2-2; 7 positions agree with TRBD2. The CDR3 sequence is 13 residues long. Germline CDR1 reads MNHEY; CDR2 reads SVGAGI. Losses at the gene ends were 8 bases for V and 4 bases for J; bases not matched to a gene: 4. CDR3 DNA: TGTGCCAGCCTAGGGAGGGGCACCGGGGAGCTGTTTTTT. Its protein product is CASLGRGTGELFF.

This sequence joins TRBV9 and TRBJ2-3; D not certain. This CDR3 contains 14 residues. CDR1 is SGDLS, CDR2 YYNGEE, per germline. Trimming left V 3 bases short and J 2 bases short, with 10 bases between. The CDR3 loop is CASSALGFTDTQYF. CDR3 sequence (DNA): TGTGCCAGCAGCGCCCTCGGGTTCACAGATACGCAGTATTTT.

The J gene is TRBJ2-1, the V gene TRBV20-1; no clear D gene. Germline V CDR1 and CDR2: DFQATT, SNEGSKA (reference sequence). The CDR3 covers 11 residues. Trimming took off 3 bases at V and 9 bases at J, with 9 bases between the two ends. CDR3 residues: CSASSGLEQFF. CDR3 sequence (DNA): TGCAGTGCTAGTTCTGGGCTTGAGCAGTTCTTC.

V and J are TRBV5-4 and TRBJ2-7, with D hard to call. The CDR3 extends over 13 amino acids. The V gene's germline CDR1 is SGHNT and CDR2 YYREEE (reference sequence). V dropped 2 bases and J dropped 1 base, with 7 bases sitting between them. The DNA for the CDR3 is TGTGCCAGCAGCTTAGGAGTGTCCTACGAGCAGTACTTC. Translating it yields CASSLGVSYEQYF.

The rearrangement links TRBV19 to TRBJ2-3; no reliable D call. Trimming removed 5 bases from V and 8 bases from J, with 8 bases in between. CDR1 LNHDA and CDR2 SQIVND come from the germline V gene (reference sequence). The CDR3 is made up of 11 amino acids. The CDR3 DNA reads TGTGCCAGTAGTCCCCCCCCTACGCAGTATTTT. Its protein product is CASSPPPTQYF. Drawing the rest from reference TRBV19 and TRBJ2-3, the complete variable domain is DGGITQSPKYLFRKEGQNVTLSCEQNLNHDAMYWYRQDPGQGLRLIYYSQIVNDFQKGDIAEGYSVSREKKESFPLTVTSAQKNPTAFYLCASSPPPTQYFGPGTRLTVL.

The chain links TRBV27 to TRBJ1-2, with a weak D call TRBD1 (6 bases). Between the trimmed V and J ends, which lost 1 base and 1 base, there was a span of 13 bases. Per the germline V gene, CDR1 is MNHEY and CDR2 is SMNVEV (reference sequence). The CDR3 contains 16 residues. CDR3 residues: CASSLLNGQLNYGYTF. CDR3 sequence (DNA): TGTGCCAGCAGTTTATTGAATGGACAGCTTAACTATGGCTACACCTTC.

The CDR3 is CASSQSGAVEAFF. The CDR3 DNA reads as TGTGCCAGCAGCCAATCGGGGGCCGTTGAAGCTTTCTTT. V gene TRBV5-5 combines with J gene TRBJ1-1, with a weak D call TRBD1 (6 bases). The CDR3 runs 13 residues. Trimming removed 4 bases at V and 7 bases at J, with 14 bases between. From germline, CDR1 is SGHKS and CDR2 YYEKEE (reference sequence). Full variable domain (rest looked up from reference TRBV5-5 and TRBJ1-1): DAGVTQSPTHLIKTRGQQVTLRCSPISGHKSVSWYQQVLGQGPQFIFQYYEKEERGRGNFPDRFSARQFPNYSSELNVNALLLGDSALYLCASSQSGAVEAFFGQGTRLTVV.

The chain combines TRBV19 with TRBJ2-1; D gene uncertain. Trimming took off 4 bases at V and 12 bases at J, with 10 bases between the two ends. The CDR3 has 11 residues. Germline V gene sequence: CDR1 LNHDA, CDR2 SQIVND (reference sequence). The CDR3 nucleotides read TGTGCCAGTAGTAACTCTCGCAGGCAGTTCTTC. Its translation: CASSNSRRQFF.

This rearrangement joins TRBV5-1 to TRBJ1-4; maybe TRBD1 (5 bases). Germline CDR1 SGHRS, CDR2 YFSETQ. This CDR3 has 16 residues. Trimming cost V 1 base and J 4 bases, with 14 bases left between them. CDR3 bases: TGCGCCAGCAGCTTGCGCGCGGCGGGGGGTAATGAAAAACTGTTTTTT. Its translation is CASSLRAAGGNEKLFF.

This clone was recorded once. The rearrangement links TRBV6-1 to TRBJ1-5; the match to TRBD1 covers 11 bases. Germline V gene lookup returns CDR1 MNHNS and CDR2 SASEGT. Germline trimming cut 8 bases from V and 3 bases from J; bases unmatched to any gene: 6. The CDR3 has 15 amino acids. This chain's CDR3 is CASDWGQGVNQPQHF. DNA of the CDR3: TGTGCCAGCGATTGGGGACAGGGGGTCAATCAGCCCCAGCATTTT.

This sequence joins TRBV20-1 and TRBJ2-4; TRBD1 aligns across 7 bases. CDR1 DFQATT and CDR2 SNEGSKA come from the germline V gene (reference sequence). The CDR3 consists of 10 residues. The junction had 7 bases not matched to a gene; V was cut back by 5 bases and J by 15 bases. In DNA, the CDR3 is TGCAGTGCTCGTGGACAGGCTCCGTACTTC. It translates to CSARGQAPYF.

The rearrangement links TRBV6-5 to TRBJ2-1, with 9 bases fitting TRBD2. Germline trimming cut 6 bases from V and 9 bases from J; bases unmatched to any gene: 9. This CDR3 contains 14 residues. The germline V gene encodes CDR1 MNHEY and CDR2 SVGAGI. The CDR3 loop reads CASRDSGGTGEQFF. Here the CDR3 DNA reads TGTGCCAGCAGGGACAGCGGGGGGACGGGTGAGCAGTTCTTC.

The V call is TRBV9, the J call TRBJ1-2; the match to TRBD1 covers 7 bases. Germline V gene lookup returns CDR1 SGDLS and CDR2 YYNGEE. J was trimmed by 3 bases and V by 7 bases; bases with no gene match: 6. The CDR3 covers 13 residues. CDR3: CASSRGHYYGYTF. The CDR3 nucleotides are TGTGCCAGCTCGAGGGGGCACTACTATGGCTACACCTTC.

The V gene is TRBV4-1, the J gene TRBJ1-4; D may be TRBD1 (5 bases). Germline lookup yields CDR1 MGHRA and CDR2 YSYEKL. The CDR3 has 14 amino acids. V gave up 4 bases and J gave up 4 bases, with 10 bases separating them. CDR3 sequence: CASSPGTDNEKLFF. The CDR3 DNA sequence: TGCGCCAGCAGCCCCGGGACGGATAATGAAAAACTGTTTTTT.

The chain links TRBV29-1 to TRBJ1-5; the D gene is possibly TRBD1 (6 bases). Trimming left V 6 bases short and J 4 bases short, with 10 bases between. The CDR3 extends over 12 amino acids. CDR1 is SQVTM and CDR2 is ANQGSEA in the germline V gene. The DNA for the CDR3 is TGCAGCGTCCAGGGGTATAATCAGCCCCAGCATTTT. This codes for CSVQGYNQPQHF.

CDR3 amino acids: CASRSGTGGSYEQYF. CDR3 DNA: TGTGCCAGCAGGAGCGGGACAGGGGGCTCCTACGAGCAGTACTTC. This chain uses TRBV6-6 with TRBJ2-7, with 11 bases identical to TRBD1. The CDR3 has 15 amino acids. Germline V gene data show CDR1 as MNHNY and CDR2 as SVGAGI (reference sequence). J was trimmed by 0 bases and V by 6 bases; bases with no gene match: 4.

This chain connects TRBV4-2 to TRBJ1-2; D unclear. The CDR3 has 13 residues. CDR1 is LGHNA, CDR2 YNFKEQ, per germline. Trimming took off 0 bases at V and 8 bases at J, with 10 bases between the two ends. CDR3 nucleotides: TGTGCCAGCAGCCAAGATCGGAGGGTCGGCTACACCTTC. It codes for CASSQDRRVGYTF.

This clone was counted only a few times. The chain couples TRBV5-4 to TRBJ1-1; D gene ambiguous. Germline values: CDR1 SGHNT, CDR2 YYREEE (reference sequence). Trimming removed 0 bases at V and 1 base at J, with 4 bases between. This CDR3 is 13 amino acids long. The CDR3 here is CASSLGGNTEAFF. CDR3 DNA sequence: TGTGCCAGCAGCTTGGGTGGGAACACTGAAGCTTTCTTT. The whole variable domain, filled in from reference TRBV5-4 and TRBJ1-1, reads ETGVTQSPTHLIKTRGQQVTLRCSSQSGHNTVSWYQQALGQGPQFIFQYYREEENGRGNFPPRFSGLQFPNYSSELNVNALELDDSALYLCASSLGGNTEAFFGQGTRLTVV.

The chain joins TRBV7-9 to TRBJ1-1; the D is unclear. Germline V gene sequence: CDR1 SEHNR, CDR2 FQNEAQ (reference sequence). The CDR3 spans 13 residues. Trimming took 4 bases from V and 2 from J, leaving 8 bases between them. This chain's CDR3 is CASSSRGNTEAFF. CDR3 sequence (DNA): TGTGCCAGCAGCTCACGGGGAAACACTGAAGCTTTCTTT.

The chain is built from TRBV6-1 and TRBJ1-2; 12 bases fit TRBD1. Germline assignment: CDR1 MNHNS and CDR2 SASEGT. The junction had 8 bases not matched to a gene; V was cut back by 5 bases and J by 7 bases. This CDR3 has 15 residues. CDR3 protein: CASSIPGQGASGYTF. The CDR3 DNA reads as TGTGCCAGCAGTATTCCGGGACAGGGGGCGAGTGGCTACACCTTC.

The chain couples TRBV6-6 to TRBJ2-7; 7 bases are a match to TRBD2. CDR1 and CDR2 (germline): MNHNY, SVGAGI (reference sequence). V dropped 7 bases and J dropped 0; count of bases not matched to a gene: 6. The CDR3 runs 14 residues. The CDR3 spells CASKPLAVSYEQYF. The DNA of the CDR3 is TGTGCCAGCAAACCCCTAGCGGTCTCCTACGAGCAGTACTTC.

The CDR3 loop reads CASSLSEGSFQPQHF. CDR3 bases: TGTGCCAGCTCACTCTCGGAGGGGAGTTTTCAGCCCCAGCATTTT. The chain uses TRBV18 and TRBJ1-5; D perhaps matches TRBD1 (5 bases). Trimming cost V 4 bases and J 6 bases, with 16 bases left between them. Germline lookup yields CDR1 KGHSH and CDR2 LQKENI. The CDR3 is 15 residues long.

The rearrangement joins TRBV30 to TRBJ1-1; maybe TRBD1 (6 bases). The CDR3 totals 14 residues. V was trimmed by 3 bases and J by 5 bases, leaving 16 bases between them. In germline, CDR1 is GTSNPN, CDR2 SVGIG (reference sequence). Here the CDR3 reads CAWRTEQGGTEAFF. CDR3 DNA: TGTGCCTGGAGAACCGAACAGGGAGGTACTGAAGCTTTCTTT.

This sequence joins TRBV2 and TRBJ2-2; the match to TRBD2 covers 7 bases. V trimming: 6 bases; J trimming: 5 bases; junction bases outside the gene matches: 3. This CDR3 region has 13 residues. In germline, CDR1 is SNHLY, CDR2 FYNNEI. For the CDR3, the DNA is TGTGCCAGCAGCCGGGAGGCGACCGGGGAGCTGTTTTTT. Residues: CASSREATGELFF.

This clone was detected only a few times. This chain uses TRBV6-5 with TRBJ2-7; D gene uncertain. V was clipped by 5 bases and J by 0 bases, with 11 bases between them. The CDR3 is made up of 14 amino acids. Germline V CDR1 and CDR2: MNHEY, SVGAGI. The CDR3 is CASSATASSYEQYF. DNA of the CDR3: TGTGCCAGCAGTGCGACGGCGAGCTCCTACGAGCAGTACTTC.

The chain carries TRBV5-1 and TRBJ2-7; D is ambiguous. Germline CDR1 reads SGHRS; CDR2 reads YFSETQ. This CDR3 is built from 13 residues. The V gene lost 0 bases and the J gene lost 3 bases, with 7 bases spanning the gap. DNA for the CDR3: TGCGCCAGCAGCTTGGGGAGCCACTACGAGCAGTACTTC. Residues: CASSLGSHYEQYF.